This entry is about one T cell receptor (beta chain). Its cognate antigen has yet to be identified. No base qualities exist here, and no much larger clone lies one base off it. Library preparation employed PCR. Sequenced on a NextSeq 500. Starting from the raw public reads, TCRdb applied fastp trimming at Q25, assembled clones with MiXCR and retained in-frame beta chains. When rows share a CDR3 protein, they turn into one entry using the most common DNA and genes. Present in this sample are 11,000 or so distinct CDR3 sequences, roughly 23% of which were seen just once. In total, the top ten clones hold around 9% of the sample. These data are taken from a study of immune characterization of retroperitoneal liposarcoma (dated by TCRdb to the late 2010s). For this chain, trimming is 4 bases at the V end and 5 bases at the J end, and the number of junction bases without a gene match is 8. The CDR3 runs 15 amino acids, cysteine and phenylalanine included. The DNA shown is the 45-base CDR3, in frame from base 1. From the germline V gene, CDR1 is SGHVS and CDR2 is FNYEAQ.

The material sequenced was blood. Here the chain combines TRBV7-6 and TRBJ2-3, with 8 middle bases fitting TRBD2. The sequence derives from a female donor with retroperitoneal liposarcoma. The CDR3 is CASSSAGLVEDTQYF. The base sequence is TGTGCCAGCAGCTCAGCGGGACTAGTAGAAGATACGCAGTATTTT.